This T cell receptor beta chain was recovered during a study of blood T cell repertoires in COVID-19. V was trimmed by 2 bases and J by 4 bases, leaving 13 bases between them. CDR3 length: 14 amino acids. Germline V gives CDR1 SGHNT, CDR2 YYREEE (reference sequence). Authors' methods: It was from reference gene primer amplification that nucleated cell counts were estimated. Assay used: immunoSEQ multiplex PCR; TCRdb lists only in-frame clones, some missing. The V and J calls and clone size are taken from that table; D and trimming were inferred from the DNA. The sample has about 150,000 clones; 84% are singletons.

Specimen: peripheral blood. This sequence joins TRBV5-4 and TRBJ2-7; D may be TRBD2 (6 bases). This receptor was taken from a human donor in a cohort sampled during active COVID-19. The CDR3 sequence: CASSLRAGNYEQYF. The DNA for the CDR3 is TGTGCCAGCAGCTTAAGAGCGGGCAATTACGAGCAGTACTTC.